This entry concerns a single TCR beta chain. The data were taken from a study of T cell changes during pregnancy in multiple sclerosis. Clones were read by immunoSEQ multiplex PCR, and TCRdb kept only the in-frame ones, dropping some. Of tens of thousands of clones listed, about 94% are singletons. Per germline, CDR1 MDHEN and CDR2 SYDVKM. Losses at the gene ends were 6 bases for V and 8 bases for J; bases not matched to a gene: 9. This CDR3 comprises 13 residues. The sequenced sample was CD8+ T cells from peripheral blood mononuclear cells, obtained after pregnancy. The chain combines TRBV28 with TRBJ2-5, with 7 bases lining up with TRBD1. This receptor was taken from a female donor with multiple sclerosis, enrolled in a pregnancy study. CDR3 region: CASRPPGTATQYF. As DNA, the CDR3 is TGTGCCAGCAGGCCTCCCGGGACAGCTACCCAGTACTTC. The entire variable domain, with the rest obtained from reference TRBV28 and TRBJ2-5, is as follows: DVKVTQSSRYLVKRTGEKVFLECVQDMDHENMFWYRQDPGLGLRLIYFSYDVKMKEKGDIPEGYSVSREKKERFSLILESASTNQTSMYLCASRPPGTATQYFGPGTRLLVL.